This TCR beta chain was sequenced for a study of blood T cell repertoires in COVID-19. Study context: Specimens from acute and convalescent COVID-19 originated in the United States, Italy and Spain. Sample material is recorded as cDNA or gDNA derived from T cells, B-cell-depleted T cells, or PBMCs.

As handled by the study authors: How many nucleated cells were present was estimated from reference gene primer amplification. Using immunoSEQ multiplex PCR, the repertoire was profiled, and TCRdb retains in-frame clones only, with some absent. The D gene and trimming were derived from the DNA, and the V and J assignments and clone size from that table. The table shows approximately 170,000 clones, with approximately 83% occurring only once. The CDR3 length is 16 residues. V was pared by 2 bases and J by 2 bases, with 6 bases of the junction left unmatched. Germline lookup yields CDR1 MNHEY and CDR2 SVGAGI.

The sequence derives from a man between 45 and 60 years old with active or convalescent COVID-19. V is TRBV6-5 and J is TRBJ2-3; 8 nucleotides line up with TRBD2. The sequenced sample was peripheral blood. The CDR3 region is CASSYGLAGTTDTQYF. CDR3 bases: TGTGCCAGCAGTTACGGGTTAGCGGGGACCACAGATACGCAGTATTTT.